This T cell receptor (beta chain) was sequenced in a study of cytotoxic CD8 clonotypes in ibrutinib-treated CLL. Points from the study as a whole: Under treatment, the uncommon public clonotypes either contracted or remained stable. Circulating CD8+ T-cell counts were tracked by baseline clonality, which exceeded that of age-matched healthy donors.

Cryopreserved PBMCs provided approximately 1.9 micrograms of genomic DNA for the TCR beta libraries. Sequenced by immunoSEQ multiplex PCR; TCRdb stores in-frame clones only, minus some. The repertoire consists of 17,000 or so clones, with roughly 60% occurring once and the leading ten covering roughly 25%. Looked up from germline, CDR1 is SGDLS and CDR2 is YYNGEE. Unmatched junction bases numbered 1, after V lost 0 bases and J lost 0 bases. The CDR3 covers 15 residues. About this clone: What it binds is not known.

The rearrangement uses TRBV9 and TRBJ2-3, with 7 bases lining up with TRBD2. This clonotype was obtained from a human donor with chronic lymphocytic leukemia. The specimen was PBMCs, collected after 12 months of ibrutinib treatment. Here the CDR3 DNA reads TGTGCCAGCAGCGTAGCCGGGGGGAGCACAGATACGCAGTATTTT. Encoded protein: CASSVAGGSTDTQYF.